The 32 T cell receptor beta chains below were found in one sample sequenced in a study of cytomegalovirus exposure and HLA in healthy donors. PCR employed 60 Vbeta and 13 Jbeta primers. Only in-frame clones appear in the TCRdb table, and some are missing; sequencing was by immunoSEQ multiplex PCR. Among roughly 100,000 clones, approximately 83% were seen once, and the ten largest hold about 3.8%. The sample consisted of PBMCs. These receptor sequences come from a man in his fifties in good health and CMV-seronegative.

The CDR3 bases are TGTGCCAGCAGTCAGTCGGCGGGGACTGCATACTATGGCTACACCTTC. Its translation is CASSQSAGTAYYGYTF. The V and J genes are TRBV27 and TRBJ1-2, with TRBD1 as a possible D gene (5 bases). Trimming took off 5 bases at V and 3 bases at J, with 19 bases between the two ends. Germline lookup yields CDR1 MNHEY and CDR2 SMNVEV (reference sequence). The CDR3 covers 16 residues.

This clone was picked up one time. In DNA, the CDR3 is TGTGCCAGCAGCGCGACTAGCGGGCGAAGGGAGACCCAGTACTTC. Amino acid sequence: CASSATSGRRETQYF. The V gene is TRBV27, the J gene TRBJ2-5; 10 bases fit TRBD2. The V and J ends lost 6 bases and 5 bases, in that order; junction bases with no gene match: 9. This CDR3 contains 15 residues. The germline CDR1 and CDR2 sequences are MNHEY and SMNVEV (reference sequence).

The chain joins TRBV6-5 to TRBJ2-5, with 7 nucleotides matching TRBD1. CDR3 size: 13 residues. Per germline, CDR1 MNHEY and CDR2 SVGAGI. Losses at the gene ends were 5 bases for V and 2 bases for J; bases not matched to a gene: 2. The CDR3 sequence is CASSPGGQETQYF. DNA for the CDR3: TGTGCCAGCAGTCCAGGGGGTCAAGAGACCCAGTACTTC.

V is TRBV6-4 and J is TRBJ2-3; a possible D gene is TRBD2 (6 bases). The CDR3 sequence is 16 residues long. The germline gives CDR1 MRHNA, CDR2 SNTAGT. V was trimmed by 7 bases and J by 9 bases, leaving 26 bases between them. The DNA for the CDR3 is TGTGCCAGCATCCTACGGGGACTGCCTCCTTGGGCGACGCAGTATTTT. It yields the protein CASILRGLPPWATQYF.

V gene TRBV27 combines with J gene TRBJ2-2; tentatively, D is TRBD2 (6 bases). The CDR3 is 10 amino acids. Per the germline V gene, CDR1 is MNHEY and CDR2 is SMNVEV (reference sequence). CDR3 sequence (DNA): TGTGCACTCGGGGGCGGGGAGCTGTTTTTT. As protein: CALGGGELFF.

This chain connects TRBV7-9 to TRBJ2-7; D is ambiguous. CDR3 length: 13 amino acids. Germline V gene sequence: CDR1 SEHNR, CDR2 FQNEAQ (reference sequence). V dropped 5 bases and J dropped 5 bases, with 13 bases sitting between them. In DNA form, the CDR3 reads TGTGCCAGCAGCCCCCCCAACGACAACGAGCAGTACTTC. This translates into CASSPPNDNEQYF.

V usage is TRBV7-3 and J usage is TRBJ2-2; the match to TRBD2 covers 11 bases. After removal of 2 bases from V and 6 bases from J, the junction contained 8 bases not matched to a gene. The CDR3 has 17 amino acids. CDR1 is SGHTA, CDR2 FQGTGA, per germline. CDR3 sequence (DNA): TGTGCCAGCAGCTTAGGAACTAGCGGGAGATACTCCGGGGAGCTGTTTTTT. This sequence encodes CASSLGTSGRYSGELFF.

The J gene is TRBJ2-5, the V gene TRBV15, with D possibly matching TRBD2 (6 bases). Germline V gene lookup returns CDR1 LNHNV and CDR2 YYDKDF (reference sequence). The CDR3 has 14 amino acids. Trimming took 3 bases from V and 4 from J, leaving 12 bases between them. The CDR3, as DNA: TGTGCCACCAGCAGTATTTACGGGGGAGAGACCCAGTACTTC. It translates to CATSSIYGGETQYF.

CDR3 coding DNA: TGCGCCAGCAGCCGTGCCCTACAGACAGGAGATACCTACGAGCAGTACTTC. Protein product: CASSRALQTGDTYEQYF. The chain carries TRBV4-3 and TRBJ2-7, with D perhaps TRBD1 (6 bases). The V end was cut by 4 bases, the J end by 2 bases, with 21 bases between. Per germline, CDR1 LGHNA and CDR2 YSLEER. The CDR3 covers 17 residues.

Only one count was recorded for this clone. The chain uses TRBV6-5 and TRBJ1-1; 11 nucleotides agree with TRBD1. The CDR3 has 16 residues. V lost 2 bases and J lost 1; bases outside the gene matches: 3. The germline CDR1 and CDR2 sequences are MNHEY and SVGAGI. The CDR3 region has the DNA TGTGCCAGCAGTTACGGGACAGGGGGTTGGAACACTGAAGCTTTCTTT. Protein: CASSYGTGGWNTEAFF.

The chain uses TRBV4-1 and TRBJ2-7, with D possibly TRBD1 on 6 matching bases. V shed 2 bases and J shed 5 bases, with 10 bases lying between them. Germline CDR1 is MGHRA and CDR2 is YSYEKL. The CDR3 spans 13 residues. This chain's CDR3 is CASSQIDRNEQYF. CDR3 sequence (DNA): TGCGCCAGCAGCCAAATCGACAGGAACGAGCAGTACTTC.

The chain is built from TRBV28 and TRBJ1-1, with D perhaps TRBD1 (5 bases). The ends were cut back, 5 bases at V and 3 bases at J, with 16 bases in the middle. The CDR3 has 15 residues. Germline V gene data show CDR1 as MDHEN and CDR2 as SYDVKM. The CDR3 protein is CASSPGTDSHTEAFF. The CDR3, as DNA: TGTGCCAGCAGTCCCGGAACCGACAGCCACACTGAAGCTTTCTTT.

V and J are TRBV27 and TRBJ2-1; 8 bases map to TRBD2. Looked up from germline, CDR1 is MNHEY and CDR2 is SMNVEV (reference sequence). Trimming cost V 4 bases and J 9 bases; bases outside gene matches: 20. The CDR3 runs to 18 residues. DNA for the CDR3: TGTGCCAGCAGTTCGCTACTAACGATCGGGACTAGATTAAGTGAGCAGTTCTTC. It codes for CASSSLLTIGTRLSEQFF.

The gene calls are TRBV5-1 and TRBJ2-5; D is possibly TRBD1 (7 bases). Trimming pared 4 bases from V and 5 bases from J, leaving 15 bases between. The CDR3 length is 14 residues. Germline V lookup: CDR1 SGHRS, CDR2 YFSETQ. The CDR3 loop reads CASSPQGGRETQYF. CDR3 sequence (DNA): TGCGCCAGCAGCCCCCAGGGGGGACGGGAGACCCAGTACTTC.

V and J are TRBV11-1 and TRBJ2-1; possible D gene TRBD1, 5 bases. This CDR3 comprises 13 residues. Trimming cost V 5 bases and J 5 bases, with 10 bases left between them. The germline CDR1 and CDR2 sequences are SGHAT and FQDESV (reference sequence). The DNA for the CDR3 is TGTGCCAGCAGCCCAACACAGGACAATGAGCAGTTCTTC. It translates to CASSPTQDNEQFF.

The sample holds one count of this clone. The genes are TRBV27 and TRBJ2-7; D uncertain. The germline V gene encodes CDR1 MNHEY and CDR2 SMNVEV (reference sequence). The CDR3 extends over 14 amino acids. Deletions cut 5 bases from V and 3 bases from J, with 14 bases between. The CDR3 DNA sequence: TGTGCCAGCAGTGGGCGAGTGGGCTTCTACGAGCAGTACTTC. Protein sequence: CASSGRVGFYEQYF.

V gene TRBV10-3 combines with J gene TRBJ1-1, with D possibly matching TRBD1 (5 bases). This CDR3 contains 13 residues. Looked up from germline, CDR1 is ENHRY and CDR2 is SYGVKD. The ends were cut back, 6 bases at V and 4 bases at J, with 12 bases in the middle. For the CDR3, the DNA is TGTGCCATCAGCCCCTGGGGGGGCACTGAAGCTTTCTTT. The encoded protein is CAISPWGGTEAFF.

The rearrangement joins TRBV15 to TRBJ2-1; D call uncertain. This CDR3 contains 14 residues. Trimming took 1 base from V and 6 from J, leaving 10 bases between them. The germline V gene has CDR1 LNHNV and CDR2 YYDKDF (reference sequence). For the CDR3, the DNA is TGTGCCACCAGCAGAGGAGGCATCGGCAATGAGCAGTTCTTC. It codes for CATSRGGIGNEQFF.

This clone has only one observation. V and J are TRBV6-5 and TRBJ2-2, with 11 bases fitting TRBD2. Germline loops: CDR1 MNHEY, CDR2 SVGAGI. J was trimmed by 3 bases and V by 6 bases; bases with no gene match: 3. CDR3 length equals 15 residues. The CDR3 sequence is CASSTGLADTGELFF. DNA of the CDR3: TGTGCCAGCAGCACGGGACTAGCGGACACCGGGGAGCTGTTTTTT.

The chain carries TRBV28 and TRBJ2-4, with TRBD2 as a possible D gene (5 bases). The CDR3 consists of 15 residues. Germline V gives CDR1 MDHEN, CDR2 SYDVKM. V lost 2 bases to trimming and J lost 1 base, with 9 bases between them. In DNA, the CDR3 is TGTGCCAGCAGTTTAGCGGGTTTCGCCAAAAACATTCAGTACTTC. It yields the protein CASSLAGFAKNIQYF.

This clone is classed as medium-sized. The germline gene is not matched at one end of the junction; a read error may be the cause. The rearrangement uses TRBV4-1 and TRBJ2-7; D perhaps matches TRBD1 (6 bases). The CDR3 is 15 amino acids. The germline V gene has CDR1 MGHRA and CDR2 YSYEKL. Here the CDR3 DNA reads TGCGCCAGCAGCGAAGACCCAGGGGTCTCCTACGAGCAGTACTTC. The encoded protein is CASSEDPGVSYEQYF.

This chain joins TRBV2 and TRBJ1-2, with a tentative D call TRBD1 (6 bases). The V end lost 7 bases, the J end lost 4 bases, and 16 bases lay between the germline ends. This CDR3 is 14 amino acids long. Germline assignment: CDR1 SNHLY and CDR2 FYNNEI. In DNA form, the CDR3 reads TGTGCCAGCACGCCCCAGGGGCTTATCTATGGCTACACCTTC. This codes for CASTPQGLIYGYTF.

V gene TRBV19 combines with J gene TRBJ2-1; tentative D call: TRBD1 (5 bases). The CDR3 contains 16 residues. Trimming removed 10 bases from V and 2 bases from J, with 21 bases in between. Germline assignment: CDR1 LNHDA and CDR2 SQIVND (reference sequence). The CDR3 is CATKAPGLGTYNEQFF. The CDR3 nucleotides read TGTGCCACCAAGGCTCCAGGGTTAGGAACCTACAATGAGCAGTTCTTC.

This chain connects TRBV6-1 to TRBJ1-5, with 9 positions matching TRBD1. This CDR3 has 16 residues. Germline V lookup: CDR1 MNHNS, CDR2 SASEGT. Trimming took 3 bases from V and 2 from J; bases not matched to a gene: 5. CDR3 region: CASSDRQGVGNQPQHF. Written as DNA, the CDR3 is TGTGCCAGCAGTGACCGACAGGGGGTAGGCAATCAGCCCCAGCATTTT.

V usage is TRBV7-3 and J usage is TRBJ1-2, with TRBD1 identical over 9 bases. CDR3 size: 13 residues. CDR1 and CDR2 (germline): SGHTA, FQGTGA. J gave up 2 bases and V 6 bases, and 1 base lay outside the gene matches. In nucleotides, the CDR3 is TGTGCCAGCAGTGGGACAGGGAACTATGGCTACACCTTC. It codes for CASSGTGNYGYTF.

The rearrangement links TRBV4-2 to TRBJ2-3; a possible D gene is TRBD2 (5 bases). The V and J ends lost 0 bases and 1 base respectively, with 11 bases between them. The CDR3 sequence is 16 residues long. Germline CDR1 and CDR2: LGHNA and YNFKEQ. In DNA form, the CDR3 reads TGTGCCAGCAGCCAAGATCGGGGTAGCGGCACAGATACGCAGTATTTT. Encoded protein: CASSQDRGSGTDTQYF.

The J gene is TRBJ2-7, the V gene TRBV28; D might be TRBD2 (5 bases). Trimming removed 7 bases at V and 2 bases at J, with 21 bases between. CDR3 size: 16 residues. In germline, CDR1 is MDHEN, CDR2 SYDVKM. The CDR3: CASTRAGVQTTYEQYF. CDR3 nucleotide sequence: TGTGCCAGCACAAGGGCGGGTGTACAGACTACCTACGAGCAGTACTTC.

V is TRBV28 and J is TRBJ1-2; 9 bases fit TRBD1. This CDR3 spans 15 amino acids. Germline V CDR1 and CDR2: MDHEN, SYDVKM. Trimming removed 6 bases from V and 4 bases from J; junction bases left unmatched: 9. The CDR3 coding sequence is TGTGCCAGCAGCCGGACAGGGGATTTCATCTATGGCTACACCTTC. This translates into CASSRTGDFIYGYTF.

J is TRBJ1-5 and V is TRBV7-9, with D unclear. This CDR3 has 14 amino acids. Per the germline V gene, CDR1 is SEHNR and CDR2 is FQNEAQ (reference sequence). The ends were cut back, 0 bases at V and 1 base at J, with 4 bases in the middle. CDR3 region: CASSLARSNQPQHF. CDR3 nucleotide sequence: TGTGCCAGCAGCTTAGCGCGGAGCAATCAGCCCCAGCATTTT.

V is TRBV10-3 and J is TRBJ2-1; weak D call: TRBD2 (6 bases). Per the germline V gene, CDR1 is ENHRY and CDR2 is SYGVKD. Trimming left V 0 bases short and J 4 bases short, with 16 bases between. The CDR3 has 17 residues. CDR3 nucleotide sequence: TGTGCCATCAGTGAGTCCCTGGAAGCGGGCGAATACAATGAGCAGTTCTTC. The encoded protein is CAISESLEAGEYNEQFF.

The V and J genes are TRBV29-1 and TRBJ2-2; 8 nucleotides agree with TRBD2. CDR1 is SQVTM, CDR2 ANQGSEA, per germline. The CDR3 is made up of 13 amino acids. V was clipped by 4 bases and J by 5 bases; unmatched bases: 3. CDR3 in amino acids: CSVAPSGTGELFF. CDR3 nucleotide sequence: TGCAGCGTTGCCCCTAGCGGGACCGGGGAGCTGTTTTTT.

This chain joins TRBV4-2 and TRBJ1-5; 7 nucleotides agree with TRBD1. This CDR3 spans 15 amino acids. Looked up from germline, CDR1 is LGHNA and CDR2 is YNFKEQ. Trimming took 0 bases from V and 6 from J; bases not matched to a gene: 5. CDR3 protein: CASSQDRQGGQPQHF. CDR3 bases: TGTGCCAGCAGCCAAGATCGACAGGGAGGTCAGCCCCAGCATTTT.